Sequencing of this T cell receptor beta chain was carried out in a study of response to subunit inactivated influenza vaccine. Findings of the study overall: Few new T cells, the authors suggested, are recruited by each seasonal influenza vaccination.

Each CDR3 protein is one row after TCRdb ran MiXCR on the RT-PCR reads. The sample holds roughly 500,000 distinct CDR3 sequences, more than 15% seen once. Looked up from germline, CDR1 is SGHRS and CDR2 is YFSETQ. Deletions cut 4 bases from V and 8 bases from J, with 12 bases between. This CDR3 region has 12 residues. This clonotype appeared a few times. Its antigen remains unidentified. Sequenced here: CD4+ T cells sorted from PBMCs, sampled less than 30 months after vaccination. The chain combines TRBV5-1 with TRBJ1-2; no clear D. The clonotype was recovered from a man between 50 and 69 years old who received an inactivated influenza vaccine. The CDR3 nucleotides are TGCGCCAGCAGCCATAACCGGGTCGGCTACACCTTC. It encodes CASSHNRVGYTF.